The T cell receptor beta chain under discussion was sequenced for a study of OX40 agonist ivuxolimab in advanced cancers. V lost 8 bases and J 2 bases, leaving 13 bases between the germline ends. CDR1 and CDR2 from the germline V gene are MNHEY and SVGAGI. The CDR3 runs to 13 residues. The table lists this clone with a few counts. Produced via immunoSEQ multiplex PCR; TCRdb's table is partial and in-frame only. The sample carries around 79,000 clones, 92% recorded once. Sequences were derived from CD4+ or CD8+ T cells sorted from blood, sampled in a trial of the OX40 agonist ivuxolimab. V is TRBV6-5 and J is TRBJ2-7, with a possible D match to TRBD1 (6 bases). The receptor's source is an adult with an advanced solid tumor such as melanoma, head and neck, liver or kidney cancer. This CDR3 is CASRDGQTYEQYF. CDR3 bases: TGTGCCAGCCGGGACGGACAGACCTACGAGCAGTACTTC.